Below, 29 T cell receptor beta chains from the same sample are listed, as sequenced in a study of T cells in Graves' hyperthyroidism and ophthalmopathy. Amplified TCR beta CDR3 regions derived from RNA transcripts. The HTBI primer set was used in a first-round RT-PCR of the TCR CDR3. TCRdb called the multiplex PCR reads again in MiXCR, with one record for every CDR3 protein. The sample contains some 690,000 distinct CDR3 sequences, around 16% of which appear only once. The sequencing input was blood. The receptors shown here come from a man between 45 and 60 years old with Graves' hyperthyroidism.

This clonotype was observed at least ten times. The CDR3 reads CASSRDPRGDEKLFF. Here the CDR3 DNA reads TGTGCCAGCAGCCGGGACCCCAGAGGGGATGAAAAACTGTTTTTT. V gene TRBV27 combines with J gene TRBJ1-4; a weak D match, TRBD1 (5 bases). Germline CDR1 MNHEY, CDR2 SMNVEV (reference sequence). The CDR3 spans 15 residues. The V and J ends lost 6 bases and 6 bases respectively, with 17 bases between them.

This clonotype was seen ten or more times. The CDR3 here is CASSRDRVETQYF. As DNA, the CDR3 is TGTGCCAGTAGTAGGGACAGGGTGGAGACCCAGTACTTC. The V and J genes are TRBV19 and TRBJ2-5, with TRBD1 identical over 9 bases. This CDR3 has 13 amino acids. V lost 4 bases, J lost 5 bases, and 2 bases stayed unmatched. Germline V gene data show CDR1 as LNHDA and CDR2 as SQIVND (reference sequence).

The V call is TRBV5-1, the J call TRBJ2-1, with 7 positions matching TRBD2. This CDR3 region has 16 residues. From germline, CDR1 is SGHRS and CDR2 YFSETQ. V gave up 4 bases and J gave up 1 base; unmatched junction bases: 8. CDR3 amino acids: CASSLALAASYNEQFF. The CDR3 nucleotides read TGCGCCAGCAGCCTTGCTCTAGCGGCTTCCTACAATGAGCAGTTCTTC.

The rearrangement links TRBV18 to TRBJ2-7; D possibly corresponds to TRBD1 (6 bases). CDR3 length: 13 residues. Germline values: CDR1 KGHSH, CDR2 LQKENI. The V gene lost 5 bases and the J gene lost 6 bases, with 14 bases spanning the gap. CDR3 region: CASSAGVGFEQYF. The CDR3 coding sequence is TGTGCCAGCTCAGCAGGGGTTGGGTTCGAGCAGTACTTC.

This clonotype was counted ten times or more. The chain employs TRBV11-2 and TRBJ2-7; 9 bases fit TRBD2. The CDR3 loop spans 16 amino acids. Germline loops: CDR1 SGHAT, CDR2 FQNNGV. V shed 0 bases, J shed 4 bases, and the junction held 7 bases outside the gene matches. The CDR3 region has the DNA TGTGCCAGCAGCTTAGATCCGCCTAGCGGGGAATACGAGCAGTACTTC. It yields the protein CASSLDPPSGEYEQYF.

A few counts support this clonotype. The rearrangement joins TRBV9 to TRBJ2-3, with TRBD2 identical over 9 bases. The CDR3 length is 19 residues. With 0 bases clipped from V and 0 bases from J, the junction kept 11 bases outside the gene matches. CDR1 SGDLS and CDR2 YYNGEE come from the germline V gene. The CDR3 coding sequence is TGTGCCAGCAGCGTAGGCCCAGCGGGAGGATCCATCAGCACAGATACGCAGTATTTT. It encodes CASSVGPAGGSISTDTQYF.

This clonotype was detected ten times or more. This chain connects TRBV12-3 or TRBV12-4 to TRBJ2-3; unclear D gene. Trimming pared 2 bases from V and 1 base from J, leaving 16 bases between. The CDR3 runs 17 residues. The chain's CDR3 is CASSLSRPTKGTDTQYF. The CDR3 nucleotides read TGTGCCAGCAGTTTATCTCGTCCGACCAAAGGCACAGATACGCAGTATTTT.

The chain combines TRBV7-8 with TRBJ1-5, with TRBD1 matching 7 bases. Germline lookup yields CDR1 SGHVS and CDR2 FQNEAQ. This CDR3 contains 16 residues. After removal of 2 bases from V and 1 base from J, the junction contained 5 bases not matched to a gene. The CDR3 sequence is CASSLLGGRSNQPQHF. DNA of the CDR3: TGTGCCAGCAGCTTATTAGGGGGCAGGAGCAATCAGCCCCAGCATTTT.

This clonotype was seen ten or more times. The chain combines TRBV6-1 with TRBJ2-1, with D unclear. The CDR3 consists of 16 residues. Germline-derived CDR1 and CDR2 are MNHNS and SASEGT. V lost 3 bases and J 7 bases, leaving 19 bases between the germline ends. In nucleotides, the CDR3 is TGTGCCAGCAGTGACCGGGCTTCCGATACCCCTAATGAGCAGTTCTTC. Its translation is CASSDRASDTPNEQFF.

Ten or more counts support this clonotype. The genes are TRBV7-3 and TRBJ1-2, with TRBD1 matching over 9 bases. CDR3 length equals 14 residues. The germline gives CDR1 SGHTA, CDR2 FQGTGA. V lost 5 bases, J lost 4 bases, and 5 bases stayed unmatched. The CDR3 bases are TGTGCCAGCAGCCCTGACAGGGGGACCTATGGCTACACCTTC. This encodes CASSPDRGTYGYTF.

With regard to this clonotype: A read error may explain this, as a much larger clone is one base away. The genes are TRBV7-9 and TRBJ2-3; D may be TRBD2 (5 bases). The V gene's germline CDR1 is SEHNR and CDR2 FQNEAQ (reference sequence). The CDR3 sequence is 15 residues long. The CDR3 spells CASSSRGGLAETQYF. The DNA of the CDR3 is TGTGCCAGCAGCTCTCGTGGCGGGCTGGCAGAAACGCAGTATTTT.

In its sample, this clonotype was seen many times. The chain's CDR3 is CASWTGFSSGANVLTF. Here the CDR3 DNA reads TGTGCCAGCTGGACAGGGTTTAGTTCTGGGGCCAACGTCCTGACTTTC. The J gene is TRBJ2-6, the V gene TRBV28; 8 bases align to TRBD1. The V gene's germline CDR1 is MDHEN and CDR2 SYDVKM. The length of the CDR3 is 16 residues. V lost 8 bases, J lost 1 base, and 7 bases stayed unmatched.

This chain joins TRBV9 and TRBJ2-1, with 12 bases aligning to TRBD1. Per the germline V gene, CDR1 is SGDLS and CDR2 is YYNGEE. The junction had 13 bases not matched to a gene; V was cut back by 2 bases and J by 7 bases. The CDR3 totals 18 residues. The CDR3 DNA reads TGTGCCAGCAGCGTTTCCGGGACAGGGGGCCCGAATCAGAATGAGCAGTTCTTC. This sequence encodes CASSVSGTGGPNQNEQFF. The full variable domain, in which reference TRBV9 and TRBJ2-1 provide the parts outside the CDR3, is DSGVTQTPKHLITATGQRVTLRCSPRSGDLSVYWYQQSLDQGLQFLIQYYNGEERAKGNILERFSAQQFPDLHSELNLSSLELGDSALYFCASSVSGTGGPNQNEQFFGPGTRLTVL.

V is TRBV28 and J is TRBJ1-4, with a possible D match to TRBD1 (6 bases). CDR3 length: 15 amino acids. V gave up 5 bases and J gave up 3 bases, with 13 bases separating them. CDR1 and CDR2 (germline): MDHEN, SYDVKM. This chain's CDR3 is CASSPRGAPNEKLFF. DNA for the CDR3: TGTGCCAGCAGTCCCCGGGGGGCCCCTAATGAAAAACTGTTTTTT.

Only a few counts were recorded for this clonotype. DNA of the CDR3: TGTGCCAGCAGTTCCTACCTGACAAGGGGGAATAACAATGAGCAGTTCTTC. This encodes CASSSYLTRGNNNEQFF. The chain is built from TRBV6-5 and TRBJ2-1, with D possibly TRBD1 on 6 matching bases. The CDR3 length is 17 residues. Between the trimmed V and J ends, which lost 4 bases and 5 bases, there was a span of 21 bases. Germline values: CDR1 MNHEY, CDR2 SVGAGI.

The CDR3 sequence is CASRTPGISGQGNYGYTF. The CDR3 bases are TGTGCCAGCAGGACCCCGGGGATCTCGGGACAGGGGAACTATGGCTACACCTTC. The chain joins TRBV6-1 to TRBJ1-2; 10 bases match TRBD1. V was clipped by 6 bases and J by 2 bases; unmatched bases: 15. Germline CDR1 and CDR2: MNHNS and SASEGT. CDR3 length equals 18 residues.

At least ten counts were recorded for this clonotype. The rearrangement uses TRBV28 and TRBJ1-6, with D perhaps matching TRBD1 (5 bases). V was trimmed by 6 bases and J by 6 bases, leaving 18 bases between them. Germline V gene lookup returns CDR1 MDHEN and CDR2 SYDVKM. This CDR3 spans 16 amino acids. This chain's CDR3 is CASSEGDFRSNSPLHF. The CDR3 nucleotides read TGTGCCAGCAGCGAAGGGGACTTTCGGAGTAATTCACCCCTCCACTTT.

V gene TRBV2 combines with J gene TRBJ2-7, with TRBD2 matching over 9 bases. J lost 5 bases, V lost 3 bases, and 14 bases had no gene match. Germline V gives CDR1 SNHLY, CDR2 FYNNEI. CDR3 length: 17 residues. The CDR3 loop is CASSESYLREGGDEQYF. CDR3 nucleotides: TGTGCCAGCAGTGAGAGTTACTTGCGGGAGGGAGGAGACGAGCAGTACTTC.

CDR3 region: CSAPGAGTSPLHF. The CDR3 DNA reads as TGCAGTGCCCCCGGGGCAGGGACTTCACCCCTCCACTTT. The gene calls are TRBV20-1 and TRBJ1-6; TRBD1 might be the D (5 bases). Germline CDR1 and CDR2: DFQATT and SNEGSKA (reference sequence). The germline V and J ends were trimmed by 6 bases and 9 bases, with 15 bases remaining between them. The CDR3 runs 13 residues.

The V and J genes are TRBV27 and TRBJ2-1; 10 bases are shared with TRBD2. The CDR3 totals 14 residues. J gave up 10 bases and V 0 bases, and 3 bases lay outside the gene matches. CDR1 and CDR2 from the germline V gene are MNHEY and SMNVEV (reference sequence). Here the CDR3 reads CASSLSSGRKEQFF. The CDR3 nucleotides read TGTGCCAGCAGTTTATCTAGCGGGAGGAAAGAGCAGTTCTTC.

This clonotype was detected a few times. The V call is TRBV11-1, the J call TRBJ2-1; 9 bases line up with TRBD2. Germline CDR1 is SGHAT and CDR2 is FQDESV (reference sequence). Germline trimming cut 0 bases from V and 7 bases from J; bases unmatched to any gene: 7. The CDR3 contains 16 residues. CDR3 coding DNA: TGTGCCAGCAGCTTAGCCGGGACTAGCACTCGAAATGAGCAGTTCTTC. Amino acids: CASSLAGTSTRNEQFF.

This clonotype has more than one count but fewer than ten. The chain joins TRBV7-9 to TRBJ2-5; TRBD1 matches at 7 bases. With 2 bases clipped from V and 4 bases from J, the junction kept 4 bases outside the gene matches. Germline loops: CDR1 SEHNR, CDR2 FQNEAQ (reference sequence). The CDR3 loop spans 14 amino acids. CDR3 bases: TGTGCCAGCAGCTTAACTAACAGGGGAGAGACCCAGTACTTC. Encoded protein: CASSLTNRGETQYF.

This clonotype was seen a few times. This sequence joins TRBV20-1 and TRBJ1-5; possibly TRBD1 for D (5 bases). V dropped 0 bases and J dropped 4 bases, with 16 bases sitting between them. CDR1 and CDR2 (germline): DFQATT, SNEGSKA (reference sequence). This CDR3 is built from 16 residues. The CDR3 coding sequence is TGCAGTGCTAGAGATCCGGGGCAGCTGGGGAATCAGCCCCAGCATTTT. Translation gives CSARDPGQLGNQPQHF.

In its sample, this clonotype was seen many times. The gene calls are TRBV27 and TRBJ2-1, with TRBD2 identical over 10 bases. The CDR3 runs 15 residues. Germline V gene data show CDR1 as MNHEY and CDR2 as SMNVEV (reference sequence). The junction had 4 bases not matched to a gene; V was cut back by 5 bases and J by 3 bases. The CDR3 sequence: CASSEREGIYNEQFF. CDR3 bases: TGTGCCAGCAGTGAGCGGGAGGGCATCTACAATGAGCAGTTCTTC.

This chain connects TRBV28 to TRBJ1-4; D ambiguous. Trimming removed 5 bases at V and 7 bases at J, with 8 bases between. Germline V gene data show CDR1 as MDHEN and CDR2 as SYDVKM. This CDR3 comprises 12 residues. The DNA for the CDR3 is TGTGCCAGCAGTCGGACGGCTGAAAAACTGTTTTTT. Amino acids: CASSRTAEKLFF. Full variable domain (outside the CDR3, taken from reference TRBV28 and TRBJ1-4): DVKVTQSSRYLVKRTGEKVFLECVQDMDHENMFWYRQDPGLGLRLIYFSYDVKMKEKGDIPEGYSVSREKKERFSLILESASTNQTSMYLCASSRTAEKLFFGSGTQLSVL.

The genes are TRBV6-2 or TRBV6-3 and TRBJ2-1, with D tentatively TRBD1 (5 bases). CDR1 is MNHEY, CDR2 SVGEGT, per germline. CDR3 length equals 13 residues. V lost 8 bases and J lost 0, with 8 bases in between. The CDR3 region has the DNA TGTGCCAGCCTAGGGGACTCCTACAATGAGCAGTTCTTC. This gives the protein CASLGDSYNEQFF.

V gene TRBV9 combines with J gene TRBJ2-3; 7 bases fit TRBD2. CDR1 and CDR2 from the germline V gene are SGDLS and YYNGEE. CDR3 size: 15 residues. J gave up 2 bases and V 3 bases, and 6 bases lay outside the gene matches. The CDR3: CASSAMGGDTDTQYF. Written as DNA, the CDR3 is TGTGCCAGCAGCGCTATGGGGGGGGACACAGATACGCAGTATTTT.

This clonotype was counted a few times. V and J are TRBV20-1 and TRBJ2-1; 7 positions match TRBD2. J was trimmed by 8 bases and V by 0 bases; bases with no gene match: 13. Per the germline V gene, CDR1 is DFQATT and CDR2 is SNEGSKA (reference sequence). The CDR3 is 16 residues long. The CDR3 region is CSARDIGYTSEHEQFF. CDR3 coding DNA: TGCAGTGCTAGAGATATCGGGTACACTAGCGAGCATGAGCAGTTCTTC.

The rearrangement links TRBV4-2 to TRBJ1-5, with a weak D call TRBD1 (5 bases). Germline loops: CDR1 LGHNA, CDR2 YNFKEQ. Trimming shortened V by 2 bases and J by 13 bases, and 15 bases separated the two germline ends. The CDR3 has 13 residues. The CDR3 is CASSQTPTDAQHF. In DNA form, the CDR3 reads TGTGCCAGCAGCCAAACCCCGACAGACGCTCAGCATTTT.